This TCR beta chain was sequenced in a study of T cell repertoires in cytomegalovirus infection. As for the study in general: Matching HLA type, along with CMV infection, was indicated by public TCR beta signatures.

MiXCR was run by TCRdb on the reads, yielding one entry per CDR3 protein. The sample shows approximately 180,000 distinct CDR3 sequences, approximately 20% of them seen only once. The germline V gene encodes CDR1 SGHVT and CDR2 SQSDAQ. This CDR3 spans 14 amino acids. The germline V and J ends were trimmed by 2 bases and 7 bases, with 12 bases remaining between them. This clonotype was recorded many times. The antigen remains unidentified. Study findings and constraints: CMV carriers with the relevant HLA were identified by cumulative public TCR beta family frequency. The ex vivo response was dominated by HLA-C-restricted CMV-specific TCR beta clonotypes.

Sequenced input: PBMCs. This TCR was sampled from a human donor in good health (CMV status not recorded). Some clones in this sample may be carry-over from other donors' samples. V gene TRBV7-4 combines with J gene TRBJ2-1; D is perhaps TRBD1 (5 bases). The CDR3 loop is CASSLSSGRNEQFF. The CDR3 bases are TGTGCCAGCAGCTTAAGTTCAGGGCGGAATGAGCAGTTCTTC.